What follows are 30 T cell receptor beta chains derived from one specimen sequenced in a study of cytomegalovirus exposure and HLA in healthy donors. It was with 60 Vbeta and 13 Jbeta primers that the PCR ran. Profiled with immunoSEQ multiplex PCR; TCRdb holds only in-frame clones, not every one. The sample lists about 120,000 clones, roughly three quarters occurring once. Sequences were obtained from PBMCs. The receptors were sampled from a woman under 30 in good health and CMV-seronegative.

The chain has TRBV6-5 and TRBJ1-6, with a possible D match to TRBD1 (5 bases). This CDR3 has 15 residues. Germline values: CDR1 MNHEY, CDR2 SVGAGI. V lost 6 bases and J lost 8, with 17 bases in between. In DNA form, the CDR3 reads TGTGCCAGCAGGCCAGGGATCCCTACGGATTCACCCCTCCACTTT. Translating it yields CASRPGIPTDSPLHF.

The chain employs TRBV28 and TRBJ1-1, with 10 bases fitting TRBD1. The CDR3 is 12 amino acids. Germline trimming cut 10 bases from V and 13 bases from J; bases unmatched to any gene: 12. Germline loops: CDR1 MDHEN, CDR2 SYDVKM. CDR3 DNA: TGTGCCACCATAGGGACAGGGGAAATTGGTTTCTTT. It encodes CATIGTGEIGFF.

The genes are TRBV6-1 and TRBJ1-5, with D perhaps TRBD1 (6 bases). This CDR3 is 15 amino acids long. V dropped 4 bases and J dropped 4 bases, with 14 bases sitting between them. The germline gives CDR1 MNHNS, CDR2 SASEGT. CDR3 in amino acids: CASSGGTLLNQPQHF. The CDR3 DNA reads TGTGCCAGCAGTGGTGGGACACTGTTGAATCAGCCCCAGCATTTT.

The sample holds one count of this clone. The gene calls are TRBV2 and TRBJ1-2, with 7 bases matching TRBD1. CDR3 length: 14 residues. CDR1 and CDR2 (germline): SNHLY, FYNNEI. J gave up 2 bases and V 4 bases, and 4 bases lay outside the gene matches. The CDR3 reads CASSVEQGNYGYTF. DNA of the CDR3: TGTGCCAGCAGTGTAGAACAGGGGAACTATGGCTACACCTTC.

V gene TRBV14 combines with J gene TRBJ2-2; TRBD1 matches at 9 bases. This CDR3 has 15 amino acids. V dropped 2 bases and J dropped 6; count of bases not matched to a gene: 4. The germline gives CDR1 SGHDN, CDR2 FVKESK. DNA for the CDR3: TGTGCCAGCAGCCAAATACAGGGGGCGGCCGGGGAGCTGTTTTTT. Its protein product is CASSQIQGAAGELFF.

This clone was counted a single time. This chain connects TRBV11-2 to TRBJ1-5; 7 nucleotides align to TRBD1. Unmatched junction bases numbered 10, after V lost 5 bases and J lost 9 bases. Germline values: CDR1 SGHAT, CDR2 FQNNGV. The CDR3 covers 14 residues. The CDR3, as DNA: TGTGCCAGCAGCACAACAGGGGCCTTAGGGCCCCAGCATTTT. Its translation: CASSTTGALGPQHF.

This rearrangement joins TRBV30 to TRBJ2-3; possible D gene TRBD1, 6 bases. From germline, CDR1 is GTSNPN and CDR2 SVGIG (reference sequence). V lost 7 bases, J lost 0 bases, and 14 bases lay in between. The CDR3 covers 14 residues. CDR3 protein: CASTTGSSTDTQYF. The CDR3, as DNA: TGTGCCTCGACAACAGGGTCTAGCACAGATACGCAGTATTTT.

The CDR3 bases are TGTGCCAGCAGTTCGACAGGGGGTTCCTACAATGAGCAGTTCTTC. This sequence encodes CASSSTGGSYNEQFF. This chain uses TRBV7-3 with TRBJ2-1, with TRBD1 matching 9 bases. Losses at the gene ends were 6 bases for V and 1 base for J; bases not matched to a gene: 4. The CDR3 consists of 15 residues. Germline V gives CDR1 SGHTA, CDR2 FQGTGA.

The rearrangement uses TRBV11-2 and TRBJ1-6; 7 nucleotides match TRBD1. CDR3 length: 14 residues. Unmatched junction bases numbered 5, after V lost 5 bases and J lost 7 bases. CDR1 and CDR2 (germline): SGHAT, FQNNGV. This CDR3 reads CASSIQGLNSPLHF. The CDR3 DNA follows: TGTGCCAGCAGCATACAGGGGTTGAATTCACCCCTCCACTTT.

J is TRBJ1-1 and V is TRBV30; no clear D gene. Germline V lookup: CDR1 GTSNPN, CDR2 SVGIG (reference sequence). V lost 2 bases and J 3 bases, leaving 7 bases between the germline ends. The CDR3 extends over 12 amino acids. Here the CDR3 DNA reads TGTGCCTGGAGTCCTACCTACACTGAAGCTTTCTTT. Translated, it gives CAWSPTYTEAFF.

V gene TRBV20-1 combines with J gene TRBJ2-7, with TRBD2 as a possible D gene (6 bases). CDR1 and CDR2 from the germline V gene are DFQATT and SNEGSKA (reference sequence). With 5 bases removed from V and 3 bases from J, the gap between germline ends came to 8 bases. The CDR3 consists of 11 residues. The CDR3 sequence: CSASGVYEQYF. Here the CDR3 DNA reads TGCAGTGCTTCGGGGGTCTACGAGCAGTACTTC.

The chain recombines TRBV4-1 with TRBJ2-1; weak D call: TRBD2 (6 bases). Deletions cut 1 base from V and 3 bases from J, with 13 bases between. CDR1 and CDR2 from the germline V gene are MGHRA and YSYEKL. The CDR3 consists of 16 residues. CDR3 sequence: CASSQGHGGSYNEQFF. Here the CDR3 DNA reads TGCGCCAGCAGCCAAGGACATGGGGGGAGCTACAATGAGCAGTTCTTC.

The chain uses TRBV27 and TRBJ2-3; no clear D. CDR1 and CDR2 (germline): MNHEY, SMNVEV (reference sequence). CDR3 length: 11 amino acids. The V and J ends lost 5 bases and 6 bases respectively, with 6 bases between them. This CDR3 reads CASSRGDTQYF. For the CDR3, the DNA is TGTGCCAGCAGTCGTGGCGATACGCAGTATTTT.

V is TRBV7-9 and J is TRBJ2-3; 9 bases map to TRBD2. The CDR3 runs to 18 residues. CDR1 and CDR2 (germline): SEHNR, FQNEAQ (reference sequence). The V gene end was trimmed by 5 bases and the J gene end by 5 bases; junction bases not matched to a gene: 17. The CDR3 loop reads CASSQPPKMAGGRDTQYF. The DNA for the CDR3 is TGTGCCAGCAGCCAGCCCCCTAAGATGGCGGGGGGGCGAGATACGCAGTATTTT. Combining the CDR3 with reference TRBV7-9 and TRBJ2-3 gives the whole variable domain DTGVSQNPRHKITKRGQNVTFRCDPISEHNRLYWYRQTLGQGPEFLTYFQNEAQLEKSRLLSDRFSAERPKGSFSTLEIQRTEQGDSAMYLCASSQPPKMAGGRDTQYFGPGTRLTVL.

The V gene is TRBV21-1, the J gene TRBJ1-5; TRBD1, the table's D call, lacks a check against the DNA. TRBV21-1 is a known pseudogene. This CDR3 is built from 16 residues. CDR3 DNA sequence: TGTGCCAGCAGCAAAGGAAAGACAGGGTGCAATCAGCCCCAGCATTTT. The encoded protein is CASSKGKTGCNQPQHF.

The chain recombines TRBV14 with TRBJ1-3, with TRBD1 matching over 8 bases. J lost 0 bases, V lost 4 bases, and 8 bases had no gene match. Germline values: CDR1 SGHDN, CDR2 FVKESK. The CDR3 is made up of 17 amino acids. CDR3 nucleotides: TGTGCCAGCAGCCTCTTCCGGACAGGGCACTCTGGAAACACCATATATTTT. It yields the protein CASSLFRTGHSGNTIYF.

The chain recombines TRBV4-1 with TRBJ1-5, with TRBD1 matching over 9 bases. The germline CDR1 and CDR2 sequences are MGHRA and YSYEKL. This CDR3 region has 15 residues. Trimming cost V 3 bases and J 4 bases; bases outside gene matches: 4. The CDR3 loop reads CASSQIGQGNQPQHF. The CDR3 nucleotides read TGCGCCAGCAGCCAGATCGGACAGGGGAATCAGCCCCAGCATTTT.

V and J are TRBV11-2 and TRBJ2-4; D is perhaps TRBD2 (6 bases). CDR1 is SGHAT, CDR2 FQNNGV, per germline. The length of the CDR3 is 14 residues. V lost 2 bases, J lost 6 bases, and 11 bases lay in between. CDR3 sequence (DNA): TGTGCCAGCAGCTTACGGGGACTTAGAAACATTCAGTACTTC. Amino acids: CASSLRGLRNIQYF.

In its sample, this clone was seen a few times. The rearrangement joins TRBV30 to TRBJ1-5; 7 positions agree with TRBD1. CDR1 and CDR2 from the germline V gene are GTSNPN and SVGIG (reference sequence). CDR3 length equals 15 residues. V lost 2 bases to trimming and J lost 4 bases; unmatched junction nucleotides: 8. For the CDR3, the DNA is TGTGCCTGGAGTTTGAGACAGGGCATTAATCAGCCCCAGCATTTT. Translating it yields CAWSLRQGINQPQHF.

The chain has TRBV27 and TRBJ2-7; the D gene is possibly TRBD2 (5 bases). The CDR3 is 15 amino acids. V was shortened by 5 bases and J by 0 bases, with 14 bases between the two germline ends. Looked up from germline, CDR1 is MNHEY and CDR2 is SMNVEV (reference sequence). CDR3 region: CASSLDGISSYEQYF. The DNA for the CDR3 is TGTGCCAGCAGTCTCGACGGGATAAGCTCCTACGAGCAGTACTTC.

The chain joins TRBV5-6 to TRBJ2-7; D perhaps matches TRBD2 (5 bases). Looked up from germline, CDR1 is SGHDT and CDR2 is YYEEEE. Trimming removed 2 bases from V and 7 bases from J, with 13 bases in between. The CDR3 loop spans 13 amino acids. The CDR3 reads CASSFFNTGEQYF. CDR3 in DNA: TGTGCCAGCAGCTTTTTTAACACGGGGGAGCAGTACTTC.

About this clone: The conserved phenylalanine or tryptophan normally closing the CDR3 is absent here, so this likely arose from a read error. The chain links TRBV25-1 to TRBJ2-3; maybe TRBD2 (6 bases). The germline V gene has CDR1 MGHDK and CDR2 SYGVNS. Trimming stripped 5 bases from V and 5 bases from J, with 11 bases between. CDR3 size: 13 residues. Here the CDR3 reads CASSWRVGDTQYV. Written as DNA, the CDR3 is TGTGCCAGCAGTTGGAGGGTCGGAGATACGCAGTATGTT.

As regards this clone: The sample holds other DNA sequences that translate to the same CDR3. This chain joins TRBV19 and TRBJ1-1, with D possibly being TRBD1 (6 bases). The CDR3 is 14 amino acids. V shed 7 bases and J shed 0 bases, with 12 bases lying between them. Germline CDR1 and CDR2: LNHDA and SQIVND (reference sequence). In nucleotides, the CDR3 is TGTGCCAGTACTGTGACAGGTATGAACACTGAAGCTTTCTTT. It specifies CASTVTGMNTEAFF.

This clone was seen a few times. This chain uses TRBV19 with TRBJ1-4; no firm D call. The V end was cut by 8 bases, the J end by 8 bases, with 18 bases between. The germline V gene has CDR1 LNHDA and CDR2 SQIVND (reference sequence). The CDR3 has 14 residues. The CDR3 loop reads CASRRGSIREKLFF. Written as DNA, the CDR3 is TGTGCCAGTCGCCGAGGTAGCATCCGAGAAAAACTGTTTTTT.

V is TRBV5-4 and J is TRBJ1-2, with 7 bases aligning to TRBD1. The V gene's germline CDR1 is SGHNT and CDR2 YYREEE (reference sequence). CDR3 length equals 18 residues. The V and J ends lost 3 bases and 1 base, in that order; junction bases with no gene match: 15. CDR3 sequence reads: CASSSPSARTGVNYGYTF. The CDR3 nucleotides are TGTGCCAGCAGCTCACCCTCGGCGAGGACAGGAGTTAACTATGGCTACACCTTC.

The chain employs TRBV13 and TRBJ1-1; tentative D call: TRBD1 (5 bases). CDR1 PRHDT and CDR2 FYEKMQ come from the germline V gene (reference sequence). The V end lost 5 bases, the J end lost 1 base, and 11 bases lay between the germline ends. The CDR3 is made up of 14 amino acids. The CDR3 DNA reads TGTGCCAGCAGCCGTGGTCAGGGGAACACTGAAGCTTTCTTT. It specifies CASSRGQGNTEAFF.

The gene calls are TRBV7-6 and TRBJ1-1; 8 nucleotides agree with TRBD1. The junction had 4 bases not matched to a gene; V was cut back by 1 base and J by 0 bases. The CDR3 is 16 amino acids. Germline-derived CDR1 and CDR2 are SGHVS and FNYEAQ. CDR3 residues: CASSLDRGSMNTEAFF. The CDR3 coding sequence is TGTGCCAGCAGCTTAGACAGGGGGTCAATGAACACTGAAGCTTTCTTT.

This clone came up a few times. The rearrangement uses TRBV6-1 and TRBJ1-2; 10 bases are shared with TRBD1. The CDR3 is 14 amino acids. The V and J ends lost 7 bases and 5 bases, in that order; junction bases with no gene match: 7. Per the germline V gene, CDR1 is MNHNS and CDR2 is SASEGT. CDR3 amino acids: CASTLDRGPYGYTF. The CDR3 region has the DNA TGTGCCAGCACTCTCGACAGGGGGCCATATGGCTACACCTTC.

This chain's CDR3 is CASRDTQETQYF. CDR3 coding DNA: TGTGCCAGCCGGGACACCCAAGAGACCCAGTACTTC. The chain carries TRBV6-5 and TRBJ2-5; TRBD1 might be the D (6 bases). CDR3 size: 12 residues. CDR1 MNHEY and CDR2 SVGAGI come from the germline V gene. V lost 8 bases, J lost 1 base, and 8 bases lay in between.

This chain links TRBV2 with TRBJ1-1; D not resolved. CDR3 length equals 17 residues. V shed 3 bases and J shed 1 base, with 18 bases lying between them. Germline CDR1 is SNHLY and CDR2 is FYNNEI. The CDR3 bases are TGTGCCAGCAGTGAGAGGAACACGGTGAGAGGGAACACTGAAGCTTTCTTT. Its translation: CASSERNTVRGNTEAFF.